The sequence of this T cell receptor (beta chain) was determined in a study of Graves' ophthalmopathy and Graves' hyperthyroidism. This clonotype was counted ten times or more. The ends lost 8 bases at V and 1 base at J; junction bases unmatched: 9. This CDR3 is built from 16 residues. Germline V gene sequence: CDR1 MDHEN, CDR2 SYDVKM. For repertoire sequencing, the TCR beta CDR3 regions were amplified from RNA transcripts. RT-PCR was first run with HTBI primers, then multiplex PCR in a second round. One entry per CDR3 protein, called by TCRdb with MiXCR from the multiplex PCR reads. The sample holds roughly 480,000 distinct CDR3 sequences, over 13% seen once.

The sequence came from a woman aged 25 to 39 with Graves' ophthalmopathy. The chain employs TRBV28 and TRBJ1-5; 9 nucleotides line up with TRBD1. The source material was blood. CDR3 bases: TGTGCCAGCGGCTACAGGACAGGGGTGAGCAATCAGCCCCAGCATTTT. Translating gives CASGYRTGVSNQPQHF. The full variable domain, with the rest looked up from reference TRBV28 and TRBJ1-5, is DVKVTQSSRYLVKRTGEKVFLECVQDMDHENMFWYRQDPGLGLRLIYFSYDVKMKEKGDIPEGYSVSREKKERFSLILESASTNQTSMYLCASGYRTGVSNQPQHFGDGTRLSIL.